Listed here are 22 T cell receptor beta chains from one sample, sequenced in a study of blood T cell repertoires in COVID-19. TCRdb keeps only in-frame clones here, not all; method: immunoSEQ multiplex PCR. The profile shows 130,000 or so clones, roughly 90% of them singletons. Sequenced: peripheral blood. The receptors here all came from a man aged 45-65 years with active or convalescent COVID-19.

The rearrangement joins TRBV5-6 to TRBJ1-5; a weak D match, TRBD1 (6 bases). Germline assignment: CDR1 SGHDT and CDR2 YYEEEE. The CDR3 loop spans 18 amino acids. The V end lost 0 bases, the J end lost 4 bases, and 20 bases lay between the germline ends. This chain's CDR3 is CASSLGRGRGFVNQPQHF. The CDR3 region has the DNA TGTGCCAGCAGCTTGGGGCGGGGGCGAGGTTTCGTTAATCAGCCCCAGCATTTT.

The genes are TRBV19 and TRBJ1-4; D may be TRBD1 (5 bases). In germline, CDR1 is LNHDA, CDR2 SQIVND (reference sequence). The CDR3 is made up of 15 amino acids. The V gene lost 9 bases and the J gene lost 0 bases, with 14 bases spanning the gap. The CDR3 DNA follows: TGTGCCAGCCGAAATTCAGGGACAACTAATGAAAAACTGTTTTTT. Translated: CASRNSGTTNEKLFF.

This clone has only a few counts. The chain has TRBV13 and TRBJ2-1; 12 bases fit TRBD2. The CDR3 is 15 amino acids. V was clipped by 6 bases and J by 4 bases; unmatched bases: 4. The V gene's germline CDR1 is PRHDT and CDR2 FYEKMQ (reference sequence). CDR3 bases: TGTGCCAGCAGGTTGACTAGCGGGGGTTACAATGAGCAGTTCTTC. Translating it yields CASRLTSGGYNEQFF.

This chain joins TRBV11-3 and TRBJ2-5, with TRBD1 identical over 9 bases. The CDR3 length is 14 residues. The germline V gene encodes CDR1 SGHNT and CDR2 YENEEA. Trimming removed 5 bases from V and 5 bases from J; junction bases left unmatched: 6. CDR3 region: CASSVTGGAETQYF. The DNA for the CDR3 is TGTGCCAGCAGCGTTACAGGGGGCGCGGAGACCCAGTACTTC.

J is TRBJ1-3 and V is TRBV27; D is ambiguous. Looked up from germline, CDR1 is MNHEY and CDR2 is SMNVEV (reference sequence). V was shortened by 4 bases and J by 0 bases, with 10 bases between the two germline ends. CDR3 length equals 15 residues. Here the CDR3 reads CASSYLYDSGNTIYF. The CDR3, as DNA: TGTGCCAGCAGTTACTTATACGACTCTGGAAACACCATATATTTT.

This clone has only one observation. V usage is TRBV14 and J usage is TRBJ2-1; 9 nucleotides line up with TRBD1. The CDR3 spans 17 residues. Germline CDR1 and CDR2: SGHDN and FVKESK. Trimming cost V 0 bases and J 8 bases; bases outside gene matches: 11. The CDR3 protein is CASSQERETGGLDEQFF. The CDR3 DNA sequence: TGTGCCAGCAGCCAAGAGAGGGAAACAGGGGGCCTGGATGAGCAGTTCTTC.

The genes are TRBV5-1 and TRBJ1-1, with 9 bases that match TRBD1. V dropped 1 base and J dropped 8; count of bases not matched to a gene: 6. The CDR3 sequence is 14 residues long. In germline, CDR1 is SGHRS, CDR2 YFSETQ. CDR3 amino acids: CASSLRPGQGEAFF. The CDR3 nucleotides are TGCGCCAGCAGCTTGAGGCCGGGACAGGGCGAAGCTTTCTTT. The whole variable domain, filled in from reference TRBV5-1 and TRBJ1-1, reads KAGVTQTPRYLIKTRGQQVTLSCSPISGHRSVSWYQQTPGQGLQFLFEYFSETQRNKGNFPGRFSGRQFSNSRSEMNVSTLELGDSALYLCASSLRPGQGEAFFGQGTRLTVV.

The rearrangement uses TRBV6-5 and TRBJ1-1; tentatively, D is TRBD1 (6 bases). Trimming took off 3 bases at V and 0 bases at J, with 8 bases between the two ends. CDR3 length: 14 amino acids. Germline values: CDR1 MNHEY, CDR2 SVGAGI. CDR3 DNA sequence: TGTGCCAGCAGTTATGGGACAATGAACACTGAAGCTTTCTTT. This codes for CASSYGTMNTEAFF.

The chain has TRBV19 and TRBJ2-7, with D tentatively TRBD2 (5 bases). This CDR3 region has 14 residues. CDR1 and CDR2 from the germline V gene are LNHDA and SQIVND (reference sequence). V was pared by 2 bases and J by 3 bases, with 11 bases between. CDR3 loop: CASSIRTPGYEQYF. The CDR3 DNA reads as TGTGCCAGTAGTATAAGGACTCCTGGCTACGAGCAGTACTTC.

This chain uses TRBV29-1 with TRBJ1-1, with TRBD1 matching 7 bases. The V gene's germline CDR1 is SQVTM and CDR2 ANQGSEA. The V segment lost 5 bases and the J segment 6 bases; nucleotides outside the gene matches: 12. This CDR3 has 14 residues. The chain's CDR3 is CSVKRDRVGSEAFF. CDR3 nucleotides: TGCAGCGTTAAGAGAGACAGGGTGGGTTCTGAAGCTTTCTTT. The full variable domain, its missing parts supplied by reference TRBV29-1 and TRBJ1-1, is SAVISQKPSRDICQRGTSLTIQCQVDSQVTMMFWYRQQPGQSLTLIATANQGSEATYESGFVIDKFPISRPNLTFSTLTVSNMSPEDSSIYLCSVKRDRVGSEAFFGQGTRLTVV.

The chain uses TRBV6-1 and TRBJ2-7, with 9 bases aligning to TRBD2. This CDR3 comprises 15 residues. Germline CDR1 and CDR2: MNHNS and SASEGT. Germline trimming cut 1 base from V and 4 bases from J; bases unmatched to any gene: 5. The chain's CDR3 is CASSEGVAGAYEQYF. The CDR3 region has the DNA TGTGCCAGCAGTGAAGGTGTAGCGGGAGCGTACGAGCAGTACTTC.

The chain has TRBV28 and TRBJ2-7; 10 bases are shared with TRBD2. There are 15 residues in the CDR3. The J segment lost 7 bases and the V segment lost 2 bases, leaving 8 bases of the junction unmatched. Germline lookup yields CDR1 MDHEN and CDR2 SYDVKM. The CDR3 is CASSLALAGVREQYF. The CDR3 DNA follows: TGTGCCAGCAGTTTAGCCCTAGCGGGAGTCCGGGAGCAGTACTTC.

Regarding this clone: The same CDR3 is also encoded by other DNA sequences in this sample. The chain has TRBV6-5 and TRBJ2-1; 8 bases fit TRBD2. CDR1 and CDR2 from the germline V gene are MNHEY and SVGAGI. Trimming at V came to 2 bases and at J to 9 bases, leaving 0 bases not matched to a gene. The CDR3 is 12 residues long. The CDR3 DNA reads TGTGCCAGCAGTTACCGGGGGGGTGAGCAGTTCTTC. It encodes CASSYRGGEQFF.

CDR3 nucleotide sequence: TGTGCCAGCAGCGCGGGACAGGCGAATGAAAAACTGTTTTTT. Amino acids: CASSAGQANEKLFF. J is TRBJ1-4 and V is TRBV9; TRBD1 agrees at 8 bases. V trimming: 3 bases; J trimming: 5 bases; junction bases outside the gene matches: 3. There are 14 residues in the CDR3. The V gene's germline CDR1 is SGDLS and CDR2 YYNGEE.

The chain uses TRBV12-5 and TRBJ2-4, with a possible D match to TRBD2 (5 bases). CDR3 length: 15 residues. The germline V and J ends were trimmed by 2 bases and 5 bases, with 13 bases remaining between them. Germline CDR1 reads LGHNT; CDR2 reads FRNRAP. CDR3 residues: CASGLMAGVENIQYF. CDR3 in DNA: TGTGCTAGTGGTTTGATGGCCGGGGTAGAAAACATTCAGTACTTC.

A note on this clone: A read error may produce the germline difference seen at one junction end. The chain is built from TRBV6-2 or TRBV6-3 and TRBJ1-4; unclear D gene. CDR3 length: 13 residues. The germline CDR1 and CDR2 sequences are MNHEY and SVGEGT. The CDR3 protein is CATSFLGNEKLFF. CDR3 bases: TGTGCCACCAGTTTTCTGGGCAATGAAAAACTGTTTTTT.

The CDR3 reads CASSSRLAGAQETQYF. The CDR3 DNA sequence: TGCGCCAGCAGCTCCCGACTAGCGGGAGCCCAAGAGACCCAGTACTTC. The rearrangement links TRBV5-1 to TRBJ2-5; 12 nucleotides match TRBD2. Per germline, CDR1 SGHRS and CDR2 YFSETQ. The CDR3 loop spans 16 amino acids. V lost 3 bases and J lost 1; bases outside the gene matches: 4.

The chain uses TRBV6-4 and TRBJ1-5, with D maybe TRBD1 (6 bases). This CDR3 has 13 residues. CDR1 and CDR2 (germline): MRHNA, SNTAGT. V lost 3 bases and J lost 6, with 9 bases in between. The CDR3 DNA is TGTGCCAGCAGTGAACAGGGCGGTCAGCCCCAGCATTTT. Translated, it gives CASSEQGGQPQHF.

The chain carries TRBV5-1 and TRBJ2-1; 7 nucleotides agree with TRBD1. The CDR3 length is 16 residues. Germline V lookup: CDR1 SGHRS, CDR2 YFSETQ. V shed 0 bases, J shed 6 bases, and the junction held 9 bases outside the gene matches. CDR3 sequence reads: CASSLGSNRGSNEQFF. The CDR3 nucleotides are TGCGCCAGCAGCTTGGGTTCCAACAGGGGTAGCAATGAGCAGTTCTTC.

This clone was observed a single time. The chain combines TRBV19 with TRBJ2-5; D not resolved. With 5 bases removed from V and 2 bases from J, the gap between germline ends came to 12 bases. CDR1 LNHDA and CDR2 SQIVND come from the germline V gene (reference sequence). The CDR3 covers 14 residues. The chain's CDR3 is CASSHPPRQETQYF. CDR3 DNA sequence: TGTGCCAGTAGTCATCCCCCGCGGCAAGAGACCCAGTACTTC.

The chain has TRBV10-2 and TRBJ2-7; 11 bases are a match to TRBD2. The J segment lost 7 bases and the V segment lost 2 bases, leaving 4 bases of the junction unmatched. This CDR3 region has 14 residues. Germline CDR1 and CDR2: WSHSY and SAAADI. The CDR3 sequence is CASSELSGRAEQYF. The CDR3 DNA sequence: TGCGCCAGCAGTGAGCTTAGCGGGAGGGCGGAGCAGTACTTC.

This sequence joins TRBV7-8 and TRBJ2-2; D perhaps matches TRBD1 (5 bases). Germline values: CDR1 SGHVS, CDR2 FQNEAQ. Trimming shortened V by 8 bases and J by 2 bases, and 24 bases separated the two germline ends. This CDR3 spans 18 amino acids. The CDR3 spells CASHYSGLLNSNTGELFF. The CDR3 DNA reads TGTGCCAGCCACTATTCAGGGCTTTTGAACAGTAACACCGGGGAGCTGTTTTTT.